This T cell receptor (beta chain) was identified during a study of PD-1 blockade in classical Hodgkin lymphoma. Germline assignment: CDR1 SEHNR and CDR2 FQNEAQ (reference sequence). Trimming stripped 5 bases from V and 5 bases from J, with 7 bases between. There are 12 residues in the CDR3. All patients experienced relapse after autologous stem cell transplantation, and brentuximab vedotin exposure was variable. Only in-frame clones appear in the TCRdb table, and some are missing; sequencing was by immunoSEQ multiplex PCR. The sample shows about 20,000 clones, about 81% of them seen only once. This TCR derives from a human donor with classical Hodgkin lymphoma. The sequencing used peripheral blood mononuclear cells (PBMCs), collected at baseline. The V call is TRBV7-9, the J call TRBJ2-1; D is possibly TRBD1 (5 bases). The chain's CDR3 is CASSRTNNEQFF. CDR3 nucleotides: TGTGCCAGCAGCCGGACAAACAATGAGCAGTTCTTC.